Sequencing of this T cell receptor beta chain was carried out in a study of human T cells and chemical hapten exposure. On the study more broadly: Enrolled patients were predominantly female and had alopecia areata, totalis or universalis. Study outcomes and limitations: DPC sensitization produced no change in TCRs with frequency above 1 in 1000.

Individual cDNA molecules (in the library) carried attached unique molecular identifiers. MiXCR, applied by TCRdb to the RACE reads, yields one record per CDR3 protein. The sample gives approximately 120,000 distinct CDR3 sequences, 9% to 9.5% of which show up once; 2.5% to 3.5% is in the top ten. As for time point: patch test 2, 6 weeks after DPC sensitization. Treatment indicated: therapeutic diphenylcyclopropenone sensitization with weekly scalp DPC. CDR1 is LGHDT, CDR2 YNNKEL, per germline (reference sequence). Losses at the gene ends were 0 bases for V and 9 bases for J; bases not matched to a gene: 3. This CDR3 is built from 13 residues. Concerning this clonotype: What it recognizes is unknown.

The origin of this receptor is a woman aged 35 to 49 with alopecia areata. Some clones in this sample may be carry-over from other donors' samples. This specimen consisted of whole blood, obtained in connection with sensitization to the hapten diphenylcyclopropenone (DPC). V usage is TRBV3-1 and J usage is TRBJ2-3; 7 bases are a match to TRBD2. The CDR3 bases are TGTGCCAGCAGCCAAGAGGGGGGGAAGACGCAGTATTTT. This translates into CASSQEGGKTQYF.